What follows are 15 T cell receptor beta chains derived from one specimen sequenced in a study of cytomegalovirus exposure and HLA in healthy donors. PCR employed 60 Vbeta and 13 Jbeta primers. TCRdb's copy holds only in-frame clones and misses some; the assay was immunoSEQ multiplex PCR. In the table there are some 210,000 clones, about four fifths of which are singletons. The specimen was PBMCs. The receptors derive from a woman aged 45-60 years in good health and CMV-seropositive.

This sequence joins TRBV18 and TRBJ1-1; D gene uncertain. Germline values: CDR1 KGHSH, CDR2 LQKENI. V lost 0 bases to trimming and J lost 8 bases, with 13 bases between them. The CDR3 runs 14 residues. CDR3 coding DNA: TGTGCCAGCTCACCACCGAAAGTAACGGGGGAAGCTTTCTTT. Protein sequence: CASSPPKVTGEAFF.

The chain uses TRBV13 and TRBJ2-5; 11 bases line up with TRBD2. V shed 7 bases, J shed 4 bases, and the junction held 11 bases outside the gene matches. Germline lookup yields CDR1 PRHDT and CDR2 FYEKMQ (reference sequence). The CDR3 totals 16 residues. The CDR3 is CASKPGGLAARETQYF. The CDR3 DNA sequence: TGTGCCAGCAAACCGGGGGGACTAGCGGCTCGAGAGACCCAGTACTTC.

The chain recombines TRBV4-2 with TRBJ1-2, with 7 bases fitting TRBD1. The CDR3 runs 14 residues. Germline lookup yields CDR1 LGHNA and CDR2 YNFKEQ. The junction had 10 bases not matched to a gene; V was cut back by 4 bases and J by 8 bases. CDR3 in DNA: TGTGCCAGCAGCCGTTTAGGGACAGCGGAAGGCTACACCTTC. Encoded protein: CASSRLGTAEGYTF.

The V and J genes are TRBV7-2 and TRBJ2-7; 8 nucleotides align to TRBD1. The CDR3 sequence is 13 residues long. Trimming cost V 3 bases and J 3 bases; bases outside gene matches: 1. Germline CDR1 and CDR2: SGHTA and FQGNSA. The CDR3 DNA follows: TGTGCCAGCAGCTTGGGGACAGGCTACGAGCAGTACTTC. The encoded protein is CASSLGTGYEQYF.

CDR3 sequence: CASSSGTGVYNEQFF. DNA for the CDR3: TGTGCCAGCAGTTCCGGGACAGGGGTCTACAATGAGCAGTTCTTC. The chain is built from TRBV27 and TRBJ2-1; 10 nucleotides agree with TRBD1. Germline V gene sequence: CDR1 MNHEY, CDR2 SMNVEV (reference sequence). The J segment lost 3 bases and the V segment lost 4 bases, leaving 3 bases of the junction unmatched. The CDR3 runs 15 residues.

This sequence joins TRBV7-9 and TRBJ1-1, with 7 bases matching TRBD1. V shed 5 bases and J 3 bases; nucleotides not matched to a gene: 9. The CDR3 runs to 15 residues. CDR1 is SEHNR and CDR2 is FQNEAQ in the germline V gene (reference sequence). DNA of the CDR3: TGTGCCAGCAGCCGTGGACAGGTGGGGGACACTGAAGCTTTCTTT. As protein: CASSRGQVGDTEAFF.

The V gene is TRBV7-9, the J gene TRBJ1-3, with unresolved D. Trimming pared 0 bases from V and 1 base from J, leaving 10 bases between. From germline, CDR1 is SEHNR and CDR2 FQNEAQ (reference sequence). The CDR3 loop spans 16 amino acids. The CDR3: CASSLASRVSGNTIYF. DNA for the CDR3: TGTGCCAGCAGCTTAGCTTCCCGGGTGTCTGGAAACACCATATATTTT.

This chain links TRBV28 with TRBJ1-5; weak D call: TRBD1 (5 bases). The CDR3 is made up of 16 amino acids. V shed 4 bases and J shed 4 bases, with 17 bases lying between them. Germline V gene sequence: CDR1 MDHEN, CDR2 SYDVKM. The CDR3 nucleotides read TGTGCCAGCAGTTCGCCGGACCCCCCAGGGAATCAGCCCCAGCATTTT. As protein: CASSSPDPPGNQPQHF.

This sequence joins TRBV7-9 and TRBJ1-1; TRBD1 matches 7 bases. This CDR3 is built from 14 residues. V gave up 3 bases and J gave up 1 base; unmatched junction bases: 2. Germline CDR1 is SEHNR and CDR2 is FQNEAQ (reference sequence). This CDR3 reads CASSFRQGNTEAFF. The CDR3 region has the DNA TGTGCCAGCAGCTTTCGACAGGGGAACACTGAAGCTTTCTTT. The whole variable domain, remainder taken from reference TRBV7-9 and TRBJ1-1, is DTGVSQNPRHKITKRGQNVTFRCDPISEHNRLYWYRQTLGQGPEFLTYFQNEAQLEKSRLLSDRFSAERPKGSFSTLEIQRTEQGDSAMYLCASSFRQGNTEAFFGQGTRLTVV.

With respect to this clone: The junction does not match germline at one end; this may be a read error. The chain is built from TRBV7-9 and TRBJ2-7; D not resolved. Germline V gives CDR1 SEHNR, CDR2 FQNEAQ (reference sequence). This CDR3 is built from 14 residues. Here the CDR3 reads CSSSLTAPSLEQYF. CDR3 nucleotide sequence: TGTTCCAGCAGCCTAACAGCCCCCTCCCTCGAGCAGTACTTC. Using reference TRBV7-9 and TRBJ2-7 for the parts outside the CDR3, the full variable domain is DTGVSQNPRHKITKRGQNVTFRCDPISEHNRLYWYRQTLGQGPEFLTYFQNEAQLEKSRLLSDRFSAERPKGSFSTLEIQRTEQGDSAMYLCSSSLTAPSLEQYFGPGTRLTVT.

The rearrangement joins TRBV18 to TRBJ1-6; 9 bases align to TRBD1. The length of the CDR3 is 13 residues. The germline gives CDR1 KGHSH, CDR2 LQKENI. J was trimmed by 11 bases and V by 2 bases; bases with no gene match: 1. The CDR3 coding sequence is TGTGCCAGCTCACCAGGGGACAGGGCACCCCTCCACTTT. This translates into CASSPGDRAPLHF.

The chain has TRBV4-3 and TRBJ1-2, with TRBD1 identical over 7 bases. The CDR3 extends over 16 amino acids. V was pared by 1 base and J by 2 bases, with 7 bases of the junction left unmatched. Germline CDR1 reads LGHNA; CDR2 reads YSLEER. CDR3 DNA: TGCGCCAGCAGCCAAGGGAAGGACAGGACCAACTATGGCTACACCTTC. It is translated as CASSQGKDRTNYGYTF.

This sequence joins TRBV7-3 and TRBJ1-1; D ambiguous. The CDR3 is 14 residues long. Trimming removed 5 bases from V and 6 bases from J, with 16 bases in between. Germline CDR1 SGHTA, CDR2 FQGTGA. The CDR3 nucleotides are TGTGCCAGCAGCATCACCGGGAGTGGGTCTGAAGCTTTCTTT. It specifies CASSITGSGSEAFF.

The J gene is TRBJ2-5, the V gene TRBV6-5, with D perhaps TRBD2 (6 bases). Germline CDR1 MNHEY, CDR2 SVGAGI. CDR3 length: 13 residues. With 5 bases removed from V and 5 bases from J, the gap between germline ends came to 12 bases. CDR3 in amino acids: CASSKGGPETQYF. For the CDR3, the DNA is TGTGCCAGCAGTAAGGGAGGTCCGGAGACCCAGTACTTC.

This chain connects TRBV19 to TRBJ2-1; possible D gene TRBD2, 5 bases. The CDR3 is 13 residues long. Trimming shortened V by 3 bases and J by 5 bases, and 8 bases separated the two germline ends. Germline loops: CDR1 LNHDA, CDR2 SQIVND (reference sequence). The CDR3 protein is CASSISGNNEQFF. As DNA, the CDR3 is TGTGCCAGTAGTATTTCGGGGAACAATGAGCAGTTCTTC.